Presented here are 32 T cell receptor beta chains from one specimen sequenced in a study of blood T cell repertoires in COVID-19. This table comes from immunoSEQ multiplex PCR, and its TCRdb copy is limited to in-frame clones, with some not included. The sample holds 200,000 to 300,000 clones, roughly 91% seen once. The specimen was PBMCs or T cells enriched from blood (not recorded which). The source of these receptors is a woman younger than 45 who had recovered from COVID-19.

The chain links TRBV9 to TRBJ1-5; 7 nucleotides align to TRBD1. Germline CDR1 reads SGDLS; CDR2 reads YYNGEE. CDR3 size: 15 residues. After removal of 4 bases from V and 5 bases from J, the junction contained 9 bases not matched to a gene. The CDR3 sequence is CASSMTGSSDQPQHF. CDR3 bases: TGTGCCAGCAGCATGACAGGGAGTTCTGATCAGCCCCAGCATTTT.

The sample holds one count of this clone. The chain has TRBV13 and TRBJ1-1; perhaps TRBD1 as D (5 bases). The V end was cut by 4 bases, the J end by 1 base, with 13 bases between. The CDR3 has 15 residues. Per the germline V gene, CDR1 is PRHDT and CDR2 is FYEKMQ (reference sequence). CDR3: CASSSQGTRNTEAFF. The CDR3, as DNA: TGTGCCAGCAGCTCCCAAGGGACTCGGAACACTGAAGCTTTCTTT.

The CDR3 bases are TGCAGCGTTGAAGATAAGACCCCCAGGGGCTACACCTTC. Amino acid sequence: CSVEDKTPRGYTF. The genes are TRBV29-1 and TRBJ1-2; D not certain. The germline V gene encodes CDR1 SQVTM and CDR2 ANQGSEA. Trimming stripped 0 bases from V and 8 bases from J, with 13 bases between. CDR3 length: 13 residues. Together with reference TRBV29-1 and TRBJ1-2, the CDR3 gives the full variable domain: SAVISQKPSRDICQRGTSLTIQCQVDSQVTMMFWYRQQPGQSLTLIATANQGSEATYESGFVIDKFPISRPNLTFSTLTVSNMSPEDSSIYLCSVEDKTPRGYTFGSGTRLTVV.

The J gene is TRBJ1-1, the V gene TRBV3-1 (or the pseudogene TRBV3-2); D unclear. Trimming stripped 2 bases from V and 11 bases from J, with 9 bases between. The length of the CDR3 is 11 residues. Germline V lookup: CDR1 LGHDT, CDR2 YNNKEL (reference sequence). The CDR3 here is CASSQTSEAFF. CDR3 sequence (DNA): TGTGCCAGCAGCCAAACGTCCGAGGCTTTCTTT.

V and J are TRBV5-5 and TRBJ1-3; the match to TRBD1 covers 7 bases. The CDR3 extends over 16 amino acids. Germline V gene data show CDR1 as SGHKS and CDR2 as YYEKEE (reference sequence). Losses at the gene ends were 0 bases for V and 5 bases for J; bases not matched to a gene: 8. In DNA, the CDR3 is TGTGCCAGCAGCTTGGTAGTAGGGACAGCTAGAAACACCATATATTTT. It yields the protein CASSLVVGTARNTIYF.

The rearrangement links TRBV14 to TRBJ2-5, with D hard to call. CDR1 and CDR2 (germline): SGHDN, FVKESK. The CDR3 extends over 13 amino acids. V gave up 0 bases and J gave up 2 bases, with 4 bases separating them. The CDR3 DNA is TGTGCCAGCAGCCAAGAGCTACAAGAGACCCAGTACTTC. Its protein is CASSQELQETQYF.

The V gene is TRBV20-1, the J gene TRBJ2-3; 10 bases are a match to TRBD2. V shed 3 bases and J 6 bases; nucleotides not matched to a gene: 9. In germline, CDR1 is DFQATT, CDR2 SNEGSKA (reference sequence). CDR3 size: 15 residues. The CDR3 DNA reads TGCAGTGCTAGTTTCGGGCTAGCGGGAGTCGATACGCAGTATTTT. Translated, it gives CSASFGLAGVDTQYF.

The rearrangement links TRBV3-1 (or the pseudogene TRBV3-2) to TRBJ1-1; TRBD1 matches 9 bases. Germline CDR1 reads LGHDT; CDR2 reads YNNKEL (reference sequence). With 0 bases clipped from V and 11 bases from J, the junction kept 13 bases outside the gene matches. The length of the CDR3 is 16 residues. In nucleotides, the CDR3 is TGTGCCAGCAGCCAAGAACTGGGACAGGGAGGGGGTATGGCTTTCTTT. This sequence encodes CASSQELGQGGGMAFF.

The chain couples TRBV19 to TRBJ2-7; TRBD2 matches 10 bases. The germline gives CDR1 LNHDA, CDR2 SQIVND (reference sequence). With 5 bases clipped from V and 2 bases from J, the junction kept 6 bases outside the gene matches. The CDR3 loop spans 15 amino acids. CDR3 coding DNA: TGTGCCAGTAGTCCTGGGACTAGCGTCGCCTACGAGCAGTACTTC. Its protein is CASSPGTSVAYEQYF.

This clone appeared once. This sequence joins TRBV19 and TRBJ1-6; 8 bases are a match to TRBD1. Germline CDR1 reads LNHDA; CDR2 reads SQIVND (reference sequence). With 0 bases clipped from V and 6 bases from J, the junction kept 1 base outside the gene matches. This CDR3 is built from 15 residues. The CDR3 nucleotides are TGTGCCAGTAGTATAGAAGGACAGGGTAATTCACCCCTCCACTTT. Translating gives CASSIEGQGNSPLHF.

The chain uses TRBV5-1 and TRBJ1-3; TRBD1 is a possible D gene (5 bases). CDR1 is SGHRS, CDR2 YFSETQ, per germline. The CDR3 length is 16 residues. V lost 0 bases and J 1 base, leaving 11 bases between the germline ends. The CDR3 DNA reads as TGCGCCAGCAGCTTGGGGGATCCAGGGTCTGGAAACACCATATATTTT. It codes for CASSLGDPGSGNTIYF.

The sample holds one count of this clone. The V gene is TRBV19, the J gene TRBJ1-5; D might be TRBD1 (6 bases). V was pared by 2 bases and J by 0 bases, with 11 bases between. Looked up from germline, CDR1 is LNHDA and CDR2 is SQIVND (reference sequence). The CDR3 totals 16 residues. CDR3: CASSIRGSHSNQPQHF. The CDR3 DNA is TGTGCCAGTAGTATAAGGGGGAGTCATAGCAATCAGCCCCAGCATTTT. The full variable domain, its missing parts supplied by reference TRBV19 and TRBJ1-5, is DGGITQSPKYLFRKEGQNVTLSCEQNLNHDAMYWYRQDPGQGLRLIYYSQIVNDFQKGDIAEGYSVSREKKESFPLTVTSAQKNPTAFYLCASSIRGSHSNQPQHFGDGTRLSIL.

The chain has TRBV28 and TRBJ2-1; the match to TRBD2 covers 10 bases. Germline trimming cut 5 bases from V and 2 bases from J; bases unmatched to any gene: 3. The CDR3 covers 15 residues. The germline V gene has CDR1 MDHEN and CDR2 SYDVKM. CDR3 sequence (DNA): TGTGCCAGCAGTCCACTAGCGGGACCCTACAATGAGCAGTTCTTC. This encodes CASSPLAGPYNEQFF.

CDR3 protein: CASSSYRTNTGELFF. CDR3 nucleotides: TGTGCCAGCAGCTCCTACAGGACGAACACCGGGGAGCTGTTTTTT. The chain links TRBV7-2 to TRBJ2-2; TRBD1 might be the D (5 bases). Germline V lookup: CDR1 SGHTA, CDR2 FQGNSA. Trimming cost V 4 bases and J 0 bases, with 9 bases left between them. The CDR3 extends over 15 amino acids.

The chain carries TRBV9 and TRBJ2-7, with D possibly matching TRBD2 (5 bases). Germline CDR1 and CDR2: SGDLS and YYNGEE. The CDR3 is 13 residues long. Trimming removed 4 bases from V and 5 bases from J, with 13 bases in between. CDR3 sequence (DNA): TGTGCCAGCAGCCCTCCTAGCTACAACGAGCAGTACTTC. This gives the protein CASSPPSYNEQYF.

As regards this clone: A junction boundary mismatches the germline segment, possibly from a read error. V usage is TRBV7-2 and J usage is TRBJ2-1; 12 nucleotides align to TRBD2. The CDR3 loop spans 14 amino acids. Germline CDR1 reads SGHTA; CDR2 reads FQGNSA. As DNA, the CDR3 is TGTGCCAGCAGCCTAGCGGGAGGGCTAGATGAGCAGTTCTTC. As protein: CASSLAGGLDEQFF.

Here the CDR3 reads CASSDRITDTQYF. As DNA, the CDR3 is TGTGCCAGCTCGGACAGAATCACAGATACGCAGTATTTT. This chain uses TRBV7-3 with TRBJ2-3; tentatively, D is TRBD1 (6 bases). V gave up 8 bases and J gave up 2 bases, with 11 bases separating them. Germline loops: CDR1 SGHTA, CDR2 FQGTGA. The CDR3 totals 13 residues.

This chain uses TRBV19 with TRBJ1-3; no clear D gene. Trimming pared 7 bases from V and 5 bases from J, leaving 21 bases between. This CDR3 comprises 16 residues. Germline V CDR1 and CDR2: LNHDA, SQIVND (reference sequence). In nucleotides, the CDR3 is TGTGCCAGTACTTATACTACGGACTCCGGCCGAAACACCATATATTTT. Its translation is CASTYTTDSGRNTIYF.

The chain uses TRBV6-2 or TRBV6-3 and TRBJ2-2, with 11 bases aligning to TRBD2. Trimming cost V 3 bases and J 4 bases; bases outside gene matches: 7. Germline V gene sequence: CDR1 MNHEY, CDR2 SVGEGT. The CDR3 length is 17 residues. CDR3 bases: TGTGCCAGCAGTTATTTTACCACTAGCGGGAGCACCGGGGAGCTGTTTTTT. Its protein is CASSYFTTSGSTGELFF.

The genes are TRBV27 and TRBJ1-1; a weak D match, TRBD1 (5 bases). The germline V gene encodes CDR1 MNHEY and CDR2 SMNVEV (reference sequence). Trimming left V 6 bases short and J 0 bases short, with 5 bases between. The CDR3 length is 12 residues. The CDR3 region is CASRTVNTEAFF. In DNA, the CDR3 is TGTGCCAGCAGGACAGTGAACACTGAAGCTTTCTTT.

The V and J genes are TRBV7-6 and TRBJ1-4, with 7 bases lining up with TRBD1. The CDR3 is made up of 15 amino acids. Germline V lookup: CDR1 SGHVS, CDR2 FNYEAQ. Trimming at V came to 6 bases and at J to 3 bases, leaving 7 bases not matched to a gene. The CDR3 is CASRPGTAANEKLFF. As DNA, the CDR3 is TGTGCCAGCAGGCCTGGGACAGCGGCTAATGAAAAACTGTTTTTT.

This chain uses TRBV3-1 (or the pseudogene TRBV3-2) with TRBJ2-3; D gene unclear. This CDR3 is 12 amino acids long. The germline V gene has CDR1 LGHDT and CDR2 YNNKEL (reference sequence). The V and J ends lost 1 base and 5 bases respectively, with 4 bases between them. Written as DNA, the CDR3 is TGTGCCAGCAGCCAAGTCGGAGATACGCAGTATTTT. Protein product: CASSQVGDTQYF.

This rearrangement joins TRBV28 to TRBJ1-5; possible D gene TRBD1, 5 bases. V was shortened by 2 bases and J by 11 bases, with 19 bases between the two germline ends. The CDR3 contains 15 residues. Per germline, CDR1 MDHEN and CDR2 SYDVKM. The CDR3 DNA follows: TGTGCCAGCAGTTTAATCCGGGACTGGCCCAAAGCCCAGCATTTT. This codes for CASSLIRDWPKAQHF.

The chain couples TRBV7-9 to TRBJ1-4, with D unclear. Germline V gives CDR1 SEHNR, CDR2 FQNEAQ (reference sequence). CDR3 length: 16 residues. V was shortened by 1 base and J by 2 bases, with 11 bases between the two germline ends. This chain's CDR3 is CASSLVWAGTNEKLFF. The CDR3 DNA is TGTGCCAGCAGCTTAGTTTGGGCGGGTACTAATGAAAAACTGTTTTTT.

J is TRBJ1-1 and V is TRBV29-1; maybe TRBD1 (5 bases). The V and J ends lost 6 bases and 4 bases respectively, with 18 bases between them. There are 14 residues in the CDR3. The germline gives CDR1 SQVTM, CDR2 ANQGSEA. Written as DNA, the CDR3 is TGCAGCGTCGGGGGGAGGGCTAGGGGCACTGAAGCTTTCTTT. Protein sequence: CSVGGRARGTEAFF. Combining the CDR3 with reference TRBV29-1 and TRBJ1-1 gives the whole variable domain SAVISQKPSRDICQRGTSLTIQCQVDSQVTMMFWYRQQPGQSLTLIATANQGSEATYESGFVIDKFPISRPNLTFSTLTVSNMSPEDSSIYLCSVGGRARGTEAFFGQGTRLTVV.

The gene calls are TRBV4-2 and TRBJ2-1, with 8 bases fitting TRBD2. V shed 2 bases, J shed 0 bases, and the junction held 6 bases outside the gene matches. From germline, CDR1 is LGHNA and CDR2 YNFKEQ. The CDR3 contains 17 residues. In DNA, the CDR3 is TGTGCCAGCAGCCAACCCGAGGGACTAGTCTCCTACAATGAGCAGTTCTTC. Translating it yields CASSQPEGLVSYNEQFF.

The chain uses TRBV28 and TRBJ1-4; 10 bases fit TRBD1. The CDR3 length is 20 residues. The J segment lost 4 bases and the V segment lost 4 bases, leaving 18 bases of the junction unmatched. Germline CDR1 is MDHEN and CDR2 is SYDVKM. The CDR3 is CASSYLLTGTGEDGNEKLFF. The CDR3 nucleotides read TGTGCCAGCAGTTACCTTCTAACCGGGACAGGGGAAGATGGTAATGAAAAACTGTTTTTT.

This chain joins TRBV27 and TRBJ2-1, with 9 positions matching TRBD2. The CDR3 sequence is 17 residues long. Germline V gene data show CDR1 as MNHEY and CDR2 as SMNVEV (reference sequence). The junction had 7 bases not matched to a gene; V was cut back by 1 base and J by 3 bases. The CDR3 sequence is CASSLWAGGDLYNEQFF. The CDR3 nucleotides read TGTGCCAGCAGTTTATGGGCGGGAGGGGATCTCTACAATGAGCAGTTCTTC.

This clone was picked up one time. The chain carries TRBV28 and TRBJ2-5; maybe TRBD2 (6 bases). The CDR3 has 14 amino acids. V was clipped by 5 bases and J by 4 bases, with 14 bases between them. CDR1 MDHEN and CDR2 SYDVKM come from the germline V gene. In DNA, the CDR3 is TGTGCCAGCAGTGATGGAGGGTCAGCAGAGACCCAGTACTTC. Encoded protein: CASSDGGSAETQYF.

The chain recombines TRBV7-8 with TRBJ2-2; possibly TRBD2 for D (6 bases). The germline V gene has CDR1 SGHVS and CDR2 FQNEAQ. There are 16 residues in the CDR3. V was shortened by 2 bases and J by 1 base, with 11 bases between the two germline ends. DNA for the CDR3: TGTGCCAGCAGCTTATTGTCCGGGGGGAACACCGGGGAGCTGTTTTTT. Its translation is CASSLLSGGNTGELFF.

This clone occurred a few times. The V call is TRBV15, the J call TRBJ1-5, with D perhaps matching TRBD1 (5 bases). V was shortened by 1 base and J by 0 bases, with 7 bases between the two germline ends. Germline V gene data show CDR1 as LNHNV and CDR2 as YYDKDF (reference sequence). This CDR3 region has 15 residues. The CDR3 loop reads CATSRGGSSNQPQHF. The CDR3 nucleotides are TGTGCCACCAGCAGAGGGGGCAGTAGCAATCAGCCCCAGCATTTT.

Note on this clone: Other DNA sequences within the sample encode an identical CDR3. The chain carries TRBV10-1 and TRBJ2-7; perhaps TRBD2 as D (5 bases). CDR3 length: 21 residues. V lost 3 bases, J lost 3 bases, and 33 bases lay in between. CDR1 is WNHNN, CDR2 SYGVQD, per germline (reference sequence). The CDR3 region has the DNA TGCGCCAGCAGTGAAACAACGGGCGCCGTCGAACTAGTTCCCGGCCGCTACGAGCAGTACTTC. Translated: CASSETTGAVELVPGRYEQYF.